The clone carrying this TCR beta chain has a handful of counts. This entry comes from a study of CD8 T cells in Susac syndrome. Random hexamers served to reverse transcribe roughly 0.5 to 1 ug RNA. TCRdb analysed the immunoSEQ multiplex PCR reads with MiXCR anew, one entry per CDR3 protein. Seen here are a few hundred thousand distinct CDR3 sequences, roughly 96% observed once, and the top ten hold 0.095%. Sequences were obtained from CD4+ T cells from PBMCs. The source is a human donor with multiple sclerosis.

The CDR3 sequence: CASSLASGANVLTF. CDR3 bases: TGTGCCAGCAGCTTAGCATCTGGGGCCAACGTCCTGACTTTC. The J gene is TRBJ2-6, the V gene TRBV5-4; D is uncertain. Between the trimmed V and J ends, which lost 2 bases and 1 base, there was a span of 4 bases. The CDR3 consists of 14 residues. Germline lookup yields CDR1 SGHNT and CDR2 YYREEE (reference sequence).